The T cell receptor (beta chain) under discussion was sequenced for a study of cytotoxic CD8 clonotypes in ibrutinib-treated CLL. TCRdb's copy holds only in-frame clones and misses some; the assay was immunoSEQ multiplex PCR. The sample includes 73,000 or so clones, 68% of them seen just once. Worth noting for this clone: What it binds is not known.

Regarding the study as a whole: Treatment left the uncommon public clonotypes either contracted or stable in frequency.

Germline V gene sequence: CDR1 SGHTA, CDR2 FQGNSA. CDR3 length: 12 amino acids. The germline V and J ends were trimmed by 4 bases and 7 bases, with 8 bases remaining between them. The V call is TRBV7-2, the J call TRBJ1-5; D is uncertain. The receptor's source is a human donor with chronic lymphocytic leukemia. The sample consisted of PBMCs, taken after 12 months of ibrutinib treatment. CDR3 in amino acids: CASSSGEQPQHF. In nucleotides, the CDR3 is TGTGCCAGCAGCTCAGGAGAACAGCCCCAGCATTTT. Complete variable domain (other parts from reference TRBV7-2 and TRBJ1-5): GAGVSQSPSNKVTEKGKDVELRCDPISGHTALYWYRQSLGQGLEFLIYFQGNSAPDKSGLPSDRFSAERTGGSVSTLTIQRTQQEDSAVYLCASSSGEQPQHFGDGTRLSIL.